This entry lists 3 T cell receptor beta chains sequenced from one sample in a study of post-analysis software for immune sequencing data. Regarding the study as a whole: The study found TRBV5-6, TRBV5-1 and TRBV20-1 among about five TRBV segments more frequent in patients than controls.

Their recognized antigens are unknown. Presence of unique molecular identifiers characterized the TCR beta cDNA libraries. TCRdb called the PCR reads again in MiXCR, with one record for every CDR3 protein. The top ten clones hold less than 10% of a sample with about 430,000 distinct CDR3 sequences, roughly 40% of them seen once. The specimen was blood. Receptors were obtained from a girl aged 2-9 years with multiple sclerosis.

V and J are TRBV5-1 and TRBJ2-3, with 9 bases aligning to TRBD2. This CDR3 spans 17 amino acids. V gave up 4 bases and J gave up 4 bases; unmatched junction bases: 13. Germline loops: CDR1 SGHRS, CDR2 YFSETQ. CDR3 residues: CASSLPGLASVADTQYF. The CDR3 nucleotides read TGCGCCAGCAGCCTCCCCGGACTAGCGTCTGTGGCAGATACGCAGTATTTT.

The gene calls are TRBV15 and TRBJ1-3; D gene uncertain. CDR3 length: 16 residues. CDR1 LNHNV and CDR2 YYDKDF come from the germline V gene (reference sequence). V was clipped by 4 bases and J by 0 bases, with 13 bases between them. The CDR3 DNA follows: TGTGCCACCAGCACATCCTGGACGGGCTCTGGAAACACCATATATTTT. Its protein product is CATSTSWTGSGNTIYF.

The sample holds a few counts of this clonotype. The rearrangement joins TRBV7-6 to TRBJ1-1; tentative D call: TRBD1 (5 bases). This CDR3 region has 15 residues. Germline V gene data show CDR1 as SGHVS and CDR2 as FNYEAQ. Trimming took 1 base from V and 6 from J, leaving 15 bases between them. The CDR3 DNA reads TGTGCCAGCAGCTTAGGACCGGCAGGGCGGGCTGAAGCTTTCTTT. This codes for CASSLGPAGRAEAFF.